The text below deals with one T cell receptor beta chain. These data come from a study of OX40 agonist ivuxolimab in advanced cancers. As for the study in general: Ivuxolimab, an antibody acting as an agonist of OX40 (CD134), was used to treat patients. Patients undergoing dose escalation presented with hepatocellular carcinoma, melanoma, renal cell or head and neck cancer.

The V end was cut by 8 bases, the J end by 3 bases, with 10 bases between. The CDR3 sequence is 12 residues long. Germline loops: CDR1 MNHEY, CDR2 SMNVEV (reference sequence). Libraries were prepared by immunoSEQ multiplex PCR; TCRdb keeps only in-frame clonotypes and omits some of them. The top ten clones hold roughly a fifth of a sample with tens of thousands of clones, about 83% of them seen once. The rearrangement links TRBV27 to TRBJ1-1; D not certain. The input for sequencing was CD4+ or CD8+ T cells sorted from blood, taken in a trial of the OX40 agonist ivuxolimab. The clonotype originates from an adult with an advanced solid tumor such as melanoma, head and neck, liver or kidney cancer. This CDR3 reads CASFGVDTEAFF. The CDR3 DNA reads as TGTGCCAGCTTCGGGGTGGACACTGAAGCTTTCTTT.